The 6 T cell receptor beta chains given below trace back to one sample, sequenced in a study of T cell clonality in common variable immunodeficiency. Method: immunoSEQ multiplex PCR; TCRdb's copy keeps in-frame clones and lacks some. The repertoire consists of approximately 64,000 clones, none detected only once. Sequencing was done on a sample of peripheral blood mononuclear cells. The receptors were sampled from a person aged 18-70 years in good health.

This clone has at least ten counts. The sequenced fragment ends 3 residues before the CDR3 boundary, so the rest is inferred from the germline J gene. This chain connects TRBV20-1 to TRBJ1-1; the D is unclear. Germline V lookup: CDR1 DFQATT, CDR2 SNEGSKA (reference sequence). CDR3 size: 14 residues. V gave up 0 bases and J gave up 0 bases, with 8 bases separating them. This CDR3 is CSARDYQVNTEAFF. CDR3 DNA (partial): TGCAGTGCTAGAGATTACCAGGTGAACACTGAA.

This clone was detected many times. Read sequence stops 3 residues before the CDR3 end, and the germline J gene provides the missing end. The chain recombines TRBV28 with TRBJ1-1; perhaps TRBD1 as D (5 bases). The CDR3 covers 15 residues. Germline assignment: CDR1 MDHEN and CDR2 SYDVKM. V shed 7 bases and J shed 1 base, with 16 bases lying between them. This chain's CDR3 is CASIYRYGSNTEAFF. The CDR3 bases that were read are TGTGCCAGCATCTACAGGTATGGTTCGAACACTGAA.

Details on this clone: The read ends 3 residues early relative to the CDR3; the germline J gene fills the gap. The chain employs TRBV2 and TRBJ2-1; TRBD2 might be the D (5 bases). Per the germline V gene, CDR1 is SNHLY and CDR2 is FYNNEI. CDR3 length: 15 residues. V lost 7 bases and J lost 5, with 18 bases in between. CDR3 DNA, as far as it was read: TGTGCCAGCATCCCAACATGGAGAGCGGACAATGAG. As protein: CASIPTWRADNE. The complete CDR3 reads CASIPTWRADNEQFF. The variable domain in full, completed from reference TRBV2 and TRBJ2-1, reads EPEVTQTPSHQVTQMGQEVILRCVPISNHLYFYWYRQILGQKVEFLVSFYNNEISEKSEIFDDQFSVERPDGSNFTLKIRSTKLEDSAMYFCASIPTWRADNEQFFGPGTRLTVL.

This clone has a count of ten or more. Sequencing ends 3 residues short of the CDR3 end; the germline J gene provides the rest. The chain employs TRBV19 and TRBJ1-2; D gene ambiguous. The CDR3 consists of 14 residues. Per the germline V gene, CDR1 is LNHDA and CDR2 is SQIVND (reference sequence). The covered CDR3 bases are TGTGCCAGTAGTATAGATCCAGGACTTTTCGGC. It translates to CASSIDPGLFG. The complete CDR3 reads CASSIDPGLFGYTF.

This clone was seen many times. The read ends 3 residues early relative to the CDR3; the germline J gene fills the gap. This chain connects TRBV4-1 to TRBJ1-6; maybe TRBD1 (5 bases). The CDR3 length is 18 residues. Germline V gives CDR1 MGHRA, CDR2 YSYEKL. V was trimmed by 3 bases and J by 0 bases, leaving 15 bases between them. The part of the CDR3 DNA that was read is TGCGCCAGCAGCCACGCACAGGCCCAGAGCTCCTATAATTCACCC. This encodes CASSHAQAQSSYNSP. The CDR3 reads in full as CASSHAQAQSSYNSPLHF.

Ten or more counts support this clone. The DNA ends 3 residues before the CDR3 does, and the rest of the CDR3 is filled in from the germline J gene. The J gene is TRBJ1-1, the V gene TRBV11-2; D is unclear. Germline loops: CDR1 SGHAT, CDR2 FQNNGV. This CDR3 comprises 13 residues. V was clipped by 0 bases and J by 6 bases, with 8 bases between them. The covered CDR3 bases are TGTGCCAGCAGCTTAGAGAGGGTCTCTGAA. Translation: CASSLERVSE. The CDR3 in its entirety is CASSLERVSEAFF.